This TCR beta chain came from a study of CD8 T cells in Susac syndrome. Multiple sclerosis controls were treatment-naive patients with stable or active relapsing-remitting disease. V lost 6 bases and J 4 bases, leaving 15 bases between the germline ends. There are 15 residues in the CDR3. Roughly 0.45 to 1 ug RNA was reverse transcribed with random hexamers. An immunoSEQ multiplex PCR generated amplified TCR beta CDR3 products spanning 54 Vbeta and 13 Jbeta. MiXCR, run by TCRdb on the immunoSEQ multiplex PCR reads, gives a single entry per CDR3 protein. The repertoire consists of about 250,000 distinct CDR3 sequences, with around 93% occurring once and the leading ten covering approximately 0.072%.

The material sequenced was CD4+ T cells from PBMCs. This TCR was recovered from a human donor with multiple sclerosis. The chain employs TRBV12-3 or TRBV12-4 and TRBJ2-2; D ambiguous. In DNA, the CDR3 is TGTGCCAGCAGCCGGTCGGGCCGCACCACCGGGGAGCTGTTTTTT. Protein sequence: CASSRSGRTTGELFF.